The present T cell receptor beta chain was sequenced within a study of cytomegalovirus exposure and HLA in healthy donors. The overall study: Early release data held approximately 81 million unique TCRs from HLA-typed donors.

A remark on this clone: The antigen is unknown.

Germline V gene lookup returns CDR1 SGHVS and CDR2 FNYEAQ. Unmatched junction bases numbered 11, after V lost 1 base and J lost 3 bases. The CDR3 runs 17 residues. Study-wide points: While the bulk of TCR sequences proved rare, some public TCRs turned up in many donors. The investigators catalogued 150 or so TCR beta chains as cytomegalovirus-associated.

The primer mix had 60 Vbeta and 13 Jbeta primers. Sequenced by immunoSEQ multiplex PCR; TCRdb stores in-frame clones only, minus some. Among tens of thousands of clones, 70% to 80% were seen once, and the ten largest hold 20% to 25%. Sequencing was performed on PBMCs. The rearrangement links TRBV7-6 to TRBJ2-7; 8 bases are shared with TRBD1. This receptor was obtained from a woman in her forties or fifties in good health and CMV-seropositive. CDR3 sequence (DNA): TGTGCCAGCAGCTTAGGAAGTGGGACAGGAAACCGCTACGAGCAGTACTTC. Amino acid sequence: CASSLGSGTGNRYEQYF.